The rows below give T cell receptor beta chains drawn from one sample of a study of blood T cell repertoires in COVID-19. Sequenced by immunoSEQ multiplex PCR; TCRdb stores in-frame clones only, minus some. The table includes under 200,000 clones, roughly 80% detected once. Sequenced: peripheral blood. Receptors originate from a man aged 55-75 years with active or convalescent COVID-19. Both conserved end residues are part of each CDR3. The order of the fields is J gene, V gene, D gene, clone size, CDR3 DNA, CDR3 protein. D genes are given only for firm matches. The size field is filled for only some rows; it gives once, few, many or a size class.

J gene: TRBJ2-1
V gene: TRBV24-1
D gene: TRBD1
clone size: NA
CDR3 DNA: TGTGCCACCGGGGCAGGGGGCGCAAACAATGAGCAGTTCTTC
CDR3 protein: CATGAGGANNEQFF

J gene: TRBJ2-7
V gene: TRBV28
D gene: NA
clone size: few
CDR3 DNA: TGTGCCAGCCGGAAAAGCGGAGCCTACGAGCAGTACTTC
CDR3 protein: CASRKSGAYEQYF

J gene: TRBJ2-2
V gene: TRBV10-3
D gene: NA
clone size: NA
CDR3 DNA: TGTGCCATCAGCCCGGACACCAACACCGGGGAGCTGTTTTTT
CDR3 protein: CAISPDTNTGELFF

J gene: TRBJ1-1
V gene: TRBV7-8
D gene: TRBD1
clone size: NA
CDR3 DNA: TGTGCCAGCAGCTTAGCGACGGGACAGATGAACACTGAAGCTTTCTTT
CDR3 protein: CASSLATGQMNTEAFF

J gene: TRBJ1-4
V gene: TRBV7-3
D gene: NA
clone size: few
CDR3 DNA: TGTGCCAGCAGCTTAGGCGGTAATGAAAAACTGTTTTTT
CDR3 protein: CASSLGGNEKLFF

J gene: TRBJ1-4
V gene: TRBV27
D gene: TRBD1
clone size: NA
CDR3 DNA: TGTGCCAGCAGTTTAGACAGGGACGGCGAAAAACTGTTTTTT
CDR3 protein: CASSLDRDGEKLFF

J gene: TRBJ1-2
V gene: TRBV15
D gene: TRBD1
clone size: few
CDR3 DNA: TGTGCCACCAGCAGAGAAAAGGGGGGACAGGGAGAATTAGGCTACACCTTC
CDR3 protein: CATSREKGGQGELGYTF

J gene: TRBJ2-7
V gene: TRBV10-3
D gene: TRBD2
clone size: NA
CDR3 DNA: TGTGCCATCAGTGAGTCGGGACGGATCGGGACTAGAACCTACGAGCAGTACTTC
CDR3 protein: CAISESGRIGTRTYEQYF

J gene: TRBJ2-3
V gene: TRBV5-6
D gene: TRBD2
clone size: NA
CDR3 DNA: TGTGCCAGCAGCAGATCTAGCGGACCTAGCACAGATACGCAGTATTTT
CDR3 protein: CASSRSSGPSTDTQYF

J gene: TRBJ2-1
V gene: TRBV7-9
D gene: NA
clone size: once
CDR3 DNA: TGTGCCAGCAGCTACAGGCCCCATAGTGGTGAGCAGTTCTTC
CDR3 protein: CASSYRPHSGEQFF

J gene: TRBJ2-1
V gene: TRBV6-5
D gene: TRBD2
clone size: NA
CDR3 DNA: TGTGCCAGCAGGACTAGCGGAGGGAGCAGGAATGAGCAGTTCTTC
CDR3 protein: CASRTSGGSRNEQFF

J gene: TRBJ2-3
V gene: TRBV3-1/TRBV3-2
D gene: NA
clone size: NA
CDR3 DNA: TGTGCCAGCAGTTATGGAGTCGGCACAGATACGCAGTATTTT
CDR3 protein: CASSYGVGTDTQYF

J gene: TRBJ1-5
V gene: TRBV19
D gene: TRBD1
clone size: many
CDR3 DNA: TGTGCCAGTAGTTTCTCGACAGGGGGCAATCAGCCCCAGCATTTT
CDR3 protein: CASSFSTGGNQPQHF

J gene: TRBJ2-3
V gene: TRBV5-5
D gene: TRBD2
clone size: NA
CDR3 DNA: TGTGCCAGCAGCTTGGCCGGGTTAGCGGGAGGGACAGATACGCAGTATTTT
CDR3 protein: CASSLAGLAGGTDTQYF

J gene: TRBJ1-1
V gene: TRBV6-2/TRBV6-3
D gene: TRBD1
clone size: NA
CDR3 DNA: TGTGCCAGCAGTGGGTCTCAGGGGGACACTGAAGCTTTCTTT
CDR3 protein: CASSGSQGDTEAFF

J gene: TRBJ2-3
V gene: TRBV7-2
D gene: TRBD1
clone size: NA
CDR3 DNA: TGTGCCAGCAGGGACAGGGGACCAGCTCGCACAGATACGCAGTATTTT
CDR3 protein: CASRDRGPARTDTQYF

J gene: TRBJ2-4
V gene: TRBV14
D gene: NA
clone size: NA
CDR3 DNA: TGTGCCAGCAGCCAAGTTCATGGGGGCACGAACATTCAGTACTTC
CDR3 protein: CASSQVHGGTNIQYF

J gene: TRBJ1-2
V gene: TRBV7-3
D gene: NA
clone size: NA
CDR3 DNA: TGTGCCAGCAGCCTACCGGGACTTAGAGTCTACACCTTC
CDR3 protein: CASSLPGLRVYTF

J gene: TRBJ2-2
V gene: TRBV9
D gene: TRBD2
clone size: few
CDR3 DNA: TGTGCCAGCAGCGGTAGCGGGACGAACACCGGGGAGCTGTTTTTT
CDR3 protein: CASSGSGTNTGELFF

J gene: TRBJ1-1
V gene: TRBV7-3
D gene: TRBD1
clone size: few
CDR3 DNA: TGTGCCAGCAGCTCGACAGGGGCCAACACTGAAGCTTTCTTT
CDR3 protein: CASSSTGANTEAFF

J gene: TRBJ2-1
V gene: TRBV29-1
D gene: NA
clone size: NA
CDR3 DNA: TGCAGCGTCCTTACAGGGACGCGGCATGAGCAGTTCTTC
CDR3 protein: CSVLTGTRHEQFF

J gene: TRBJ2-1
V gene: TRBV9
D gene: NA
clone size: NA
CDR3 DNA: TGTGCCAGCAGCGTAGATCGCACCAGCTCCTACAATGAGCAGTTCTTC
CDR3 protein: CASSVDRTSSYNEQFF

J gene: TRBJ2-5
V gene: TRBV11-2
D gene: TRBD2
clone size: NA
CDR3 DNA: TGTGCCAGCAGCTCACTAGCGGGAGAGGAGTGGGAGACCCAGTACTTC
CDR3 protein: CASSSLAGEEWETQYF

J gene: TRBJ1-2
V gene: TRBV6-5
D gene: NA
clone size: NA
CDR3 DNA: TGTGCCAGCAGCCGACGCCCACAGGGAGACTATGGCTACACCTTC
CDR3 protein: CASSRRPQGDYGYTF

J gene: TRBJ2-5
V gene: TRBV7-2
D gene: NA
clone size: NA
CDR3 DNA: TGTGCCAGCAGCTTACAGTGGAGGGCCGGGGAGACCCAGTACTTC
CDR3 protein: CASSLQWRAGETQYF

J gene: TRBJ1-1
V gene: TRBV27
D gene: TRBD1
clone size: NA
CDR3 DNA: TGTGCCAGCAGATTTCTGGGACAGGAGAACACTGAAGCTTTCTTT
CDR3 protein: CASRFLGQENTEAFF

J gene: TRBJ2-6
V gene: TRBV7-9
D gene: NA
clone size: NA
CDR3 DNA: TGTGCCAGCGGGCCATGGGGGGTAGGCTCTGGGGCCAACGTCCTGACTTTC
CDR3 protein: CASGPWGVGSGANVLTF

J gene: TRBJ2-3
V gene: TRBV11-2
D gene: TRBD1
clone size: few
CDR3 DNA: TGTGCCAGCAGCCGACAGGGTCCAGATACGCAGTATTTT
CDR3 protein: CASSRQGPDTQYF

J gene: TRBJ2-2
V gene: TRBV9
D gene: TRBD2
clone size: NA
CDR3 DNA: TGTGCCAGCAGCCCTGGACTAGCGGGAGATACCACCGGGGAGCTGTTTTTT
CDR3 protein: CASSPGLAGDTTGELFF